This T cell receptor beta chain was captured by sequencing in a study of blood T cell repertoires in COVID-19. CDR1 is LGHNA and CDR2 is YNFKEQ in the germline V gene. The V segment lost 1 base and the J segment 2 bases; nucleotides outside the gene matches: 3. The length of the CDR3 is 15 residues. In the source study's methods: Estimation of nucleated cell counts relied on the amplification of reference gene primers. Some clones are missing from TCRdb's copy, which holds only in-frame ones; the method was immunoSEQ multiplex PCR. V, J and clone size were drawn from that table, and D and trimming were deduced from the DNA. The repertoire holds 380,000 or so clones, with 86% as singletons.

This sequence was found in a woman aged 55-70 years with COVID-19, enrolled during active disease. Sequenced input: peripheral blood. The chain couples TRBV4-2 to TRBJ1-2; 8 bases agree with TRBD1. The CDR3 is CASSQGAGGNYGYTF. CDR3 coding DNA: TGTGCCAGCAGCCAAGGGGCAGGGGGCAACTATGGCTACACCTTC.